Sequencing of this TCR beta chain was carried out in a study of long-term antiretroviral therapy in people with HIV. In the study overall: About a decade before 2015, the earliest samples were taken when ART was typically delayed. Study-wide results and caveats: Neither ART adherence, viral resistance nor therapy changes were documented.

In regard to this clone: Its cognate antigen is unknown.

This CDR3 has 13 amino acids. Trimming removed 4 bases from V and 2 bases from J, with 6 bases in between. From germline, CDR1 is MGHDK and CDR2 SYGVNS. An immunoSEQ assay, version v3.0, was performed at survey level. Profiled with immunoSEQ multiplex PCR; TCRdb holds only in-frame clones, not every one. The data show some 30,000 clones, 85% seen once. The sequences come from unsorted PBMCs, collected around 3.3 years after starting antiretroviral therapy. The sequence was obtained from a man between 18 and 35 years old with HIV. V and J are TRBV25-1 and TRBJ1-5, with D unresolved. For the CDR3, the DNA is TGTGCCAGCAGTGGGTTGGGCAATCAGCCCCAGCATTTT. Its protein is CASSGLGNQPQHF.